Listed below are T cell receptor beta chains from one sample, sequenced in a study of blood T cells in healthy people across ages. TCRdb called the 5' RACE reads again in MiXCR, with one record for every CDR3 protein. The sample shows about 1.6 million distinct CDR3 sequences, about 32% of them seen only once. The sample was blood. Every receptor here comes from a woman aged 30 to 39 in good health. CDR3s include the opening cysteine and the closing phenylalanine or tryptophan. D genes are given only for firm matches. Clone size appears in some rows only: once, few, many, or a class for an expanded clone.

CDR3 protein: CSASWGQGSNYGYTF
CDR3 DNA: TGCAGTGCTAGTTGGGGACAGGGGTCTAACTATGGCTACACCTTC
clone size: many
V gene: TRBV20-1
D gene: TRBD1
J gene: TRBJ1-2

CDR3 protein: CASSEDSEETQYF
CDR3 DNA: TGTGCCAGCAGCGAGGACAGTGAAGAGACCCAGTACTTC
clone size: few
V gene: TRBV5-6
D gene: .
J gene: TRBJ2-5

CDR3 protein: CASFRLAGAGEQYF
CDR3 DNA: TGTGCCAGCTTTCGACTAGCGGGGGCAGGGGAGCAGTACTTC
clone size: .
V gene: TRBV7-2
D gene: TRBD2
J gene: TRBJ2-7

CDR3 protein: CASSQPGTSGSGDTQYF
CDR3 DNA: TGCGCCAGCAGCCAGCCAGGGACTAGCGGGAGTGGCGATACGCAGTATTTT
clone size: few
V gene: TRBV4-1
D gene: TRBD2
J gene: TRBJ2-3

CDR3 protein: CSARSRQGLPANNEQFF
CDR3 DNA: TGCAGTGCTAGATCGCGTCAAGGATTACCGGCGAACAATGAGCAGTTCTTC
clone size: once
V gene: TRBV20-1
D gene: .
J gene: TRBJ2-1

CDR3 protein: CASRLGVKEQETQYF
CDR3 DNA: TGTGCCAGCAGGCTGGGGGTGAAGGAACAAGAGACCCAGTACTTC
clone size: few
V gene: TRBV6-1
D gene: .
J gene: TRBJ2-5

CDR3 protein: CSVEETGVPRGQVDETQYF
CDR3 DNA: TGCAGCGTTGAAGAAACTGGGGTCCCCCGTGGACAGGTTGACGAGACCCAGTACTTC
clone size: many
V gene: TRBV29-1
D gene: TRBD1
J gene: TRBJ2-5

CDR3 protein: CASTALNSNQPQHF
CDR3 DNA: TGTGCCAGCACTGCACTAAATAGCAATCAGCCCCAGCATTTT
clone size: .
V gene: TRBV2
D gene: .
J gene: TRBJ1-5

CDR3 protein: CASSSGLGNQPQHF
CDR3 DNA: TGCGCCAGCAGCTCGGGACTGGGCAATCAGCCCCAGCATTTT
clone size: .
V gene: TRBV5-1
D gene: .
J gene: TRBJ1-5

CDR3 protein: CASSGRGQVDEQFF
CDR3 DNA: TGTGCCAGCAGTGGAAGGGGACAGGTGGATGAGCAGTTCTTC
clone size: .
V gene: TRBV6-1
D gene: TRBD1
J gene: TRBJ2-1

CDR3 protein: CASSLRGEEQPQHF
CDR3 DNA: TGTGCCAGCAGTTTAAGAGGGGAAGAGCAGCCCCAGCATTTT
clone size: .
V gene: TRBV12-3/TRBV12-4
D gene: .
J gene: TRBJ1-5

CDR3 protein: CASSRQVQSDTQYF
CDR3 DNA: TGTGCCAGCTCGAGGCAGGTCCAGTCAGATACGCAGTATTTT
clone size: .
V gene: TRBV3-1
D gene: .
J gene: TRBJ2-3

CDR3 protein: CASGDLTRGGANSPLHF
CDR3 DNA: TGTGCCAGCGGCGACTTGACCAGGGGAGGAGCAAATTCACCCCTCCACTTT
clone size: .
V gene: TRBV3-1
D gene: .
J gene: TRBJ1-6

CDR3 protein: CASSSGQREQTQYF
CDR3 DNA: TGTGCCAGCAGCTCAGGACAAAGGGAACAGACCCAGTACTTC
clone size: few
V gene: TRBV5-5
D gene: .
J gene: TRBJ2-5

CDR3 protein: CASSPRIGGNQPQHF
CDR3 DNA: TGTGCCAGCAGTCCGCGAATTGGGGGGAATCAGCCCCAGCATTTT
clone size: .
V gene: TRBV27
D gene: .
J gene: TRBJ1-5

CDR3 protein: CATSDFRPHEQYF
CDR3 DNA: TGTGCCACCAGTGATTTCCGCCCTCACGAGCAGTACTTC
clone size: many
V gene: TRBV24-1
D gene: .
J gene: TRBJ2-7

CDR3 protein: CASSLILASYNEQFF
CDR3 DNA: TGTGCCAGCAGCTTAATACTAGCAAGTTACAATGAGCAGTTCTTC
clone size: .
V gene: TRBV7-9
D gene: .
J gene: TRBJ2-1

CDR3 protein: CASRGTSRSVDEQFF
CDR3 DNA: TGTGCCAGCAGGGGGACTTCCAGGAGTGTGGATGAGCAGTTCTTC
clone size: few
V gene: TRBV12-3/TRBV12-4
D gene: .
J gene: TRBJ2-1

CDR3 protein: CASSQDGGLAGVEQFF
CDR3 DNA: TGCGCCAGCAGCCAAGACGGCGGGCTAGCGGGGGTTGAGCAGTTCTTC
clone size: many
V gene: TRBV4-1
D gene: TRBD2
J gene: TRBJ2-1

CDR3 protein: CASSTGFIGEKLFF
CDR3 DNA: TGTGCCAGCAGCACAGGGTTTATAGGTGAAAAACTGTTTTTT
clone size: .
V gene: TRBV13
D gene: .
J gene: TRBJ1-4

CDR3 protein: CSASWEGQYEQYF
CDR3 DNA: TGCAGTGCTAGCTGGGAGGGCCAGTACGAGCAGTACTTC
clone size: many
V gene: TRBV20-1
D gene: TRBD2
J gene: TRBJ2-7

CDR3 protein: CASGPASTDTQYF
CDR3 DNA: TGTGCCAGCGGCCCAGCTAGTACAGATACGCAGTATTTT
clone size: .
V gene: TRBV9
D gene: .
J gene: TRBJ2-3

CDR3 protein: CSGVQVVFTEAFF
CDR3 DNA: TGCAGTGGGGTACAGGTTGTCTTCACTGAAGCTTTCTTT
clone size: .
V gene: TRBV20-1
D gene: .
J gene: TRBJ1-1

CDR3 protein: CASSLEQGASYGYTF
CDR3 DNA: TGTGCCAGCAGCTTGGAACAGGGGGCTTCCTATGGCTACACCTTC
clone size: .
V gene: TRBV5-5
D gene: TRBD1
J gene: TRBJ1-2

CDR3 protein: CASSLVGGALNTEAFF
CDR3 DNA: TGTGCCAGCAGTTTAGTAGGGGGGGCCCTGAACACTGAAGCTTTCTTT
clone size: .
V gene: TRBV27
D gene: .
J gene: TRBJ1-1

CDR3 protein: CASSPSLGGDTQYF
CDR3 DNA: TGTGCCAGCAGCCCCTCCCTAGGGGGGGATACGCAGTATTTT
clone size: few
V gene: TRBV7-3
D gene: .
J gene: TRBJ2-3

CDR3 protein: CASSYDRTSYGYTF
CDR3 DNA: TGTGCCAGCAGTTACGACAGGACTTCCTATGGCTACACCTTC
clone size: .
V gene: TRBV6-2/TRBV6-3
D gene: .
J gene: TRBJ1-2

CDR3 protein: CSVGGTGGF
CDR3 DNA: TGCAGCGTTGGCGGGACAGGGGGTTTT
clone size: .
V gene: TRBV29-1
D gene: TRBD1
J gene: TRBJ2-3

CDR3 protein: CASSELRASSDTQYF
CDR3 DNA: TGTGCCAGCAGTGAATTAAGGGCTAGTTCGGATACGCAGTATTTT
clone size: .
V gene: TRBV25-1
D gene: .
J gene: TRBJ2-3

CDR3 protein: CASSTFRDRGKTQYF
CDR3 DNA: TGTGCCAGCAGTACCTTTCGGGACAGGGGGAAGACCCAGTACTTC
clone size: .
V gene: TRBV27
D gene: TRBD1
J gene: TRBJ2-5

CDR3 protein: CASSQPKTGSKGFDEQFF
CDR3 DNA: TGCGCCAGCAGCCAACCAAAGACAGGGAGCAAGGGTTTCGATGAGCAGTTCTTC
clone size: .
V gene: TRBV4-1
D gene: TRBD1
J gene: TRBJ2-1

CDR3 protein: CASSFFQDNTEAFF
CDR3 DNA: TGTGCCAGCAGCTTTTTCCAGGACAACACTGAAGCTTTCTTT
clone size: few
V gene: TRBV5-5
D gene: .
J gene: TRBJ1-1

CDR3 protein: CASSLGTSGLNEQFF
CDR3 DNA: TGTGCCAGCAGCCTAGGGACTAGCGGGCTCAATGAGCAGTTCTTC
clone size: .
V gene: TRBV11-2
D gene: TRBD2
J gene: TRBJ2-1

CDR3 protein: CASSYGRTGYEQYF
CDR3 DNA: TGTGCCAGCAGCTATGGGCGAACTGGCTACGAGCAGTACTTC
clone size: .
V gene: TRBV7-9
D gene: .
J gene: TRBJ2-7

CDR3 protein: CASRTGGPSQYF
CDR3 DNA: TGTGCCAGCAGGACGGGGGGGCCCTCCCAGTACTTC
clone size: .
V gene: TRBV7-2
D gene: TRBD2
J gene: TRBJ2-5

CDR3 protein: CASSLVGPSVPYEQYF
CDR3 DNA: TGTGCCAGCAGCTTAGTTGGTCCTAGCGTTCCCTACGAGCAGTACTTC
clone size: .
V gene: TRBV7-9
D gene: .
J gene: TRBJ2-7